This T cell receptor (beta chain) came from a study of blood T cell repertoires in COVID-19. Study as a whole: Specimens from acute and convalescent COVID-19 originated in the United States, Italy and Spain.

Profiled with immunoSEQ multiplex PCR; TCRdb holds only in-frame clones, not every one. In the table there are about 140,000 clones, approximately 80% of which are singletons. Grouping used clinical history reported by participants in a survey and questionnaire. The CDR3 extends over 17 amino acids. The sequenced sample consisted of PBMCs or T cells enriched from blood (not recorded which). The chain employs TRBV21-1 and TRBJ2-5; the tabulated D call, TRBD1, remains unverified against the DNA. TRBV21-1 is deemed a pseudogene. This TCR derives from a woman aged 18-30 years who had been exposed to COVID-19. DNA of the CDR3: TGTGCCAGTTTAATCGGGACACCCGGACGGGTAAGAGAGACCCAGTACTTC. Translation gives CASLIGTPGRVRETQYF.